The 6 T cell receptor beta chains below all came from one sample that was sequenced in a study of cytomegalovirus exposure and HLA in healthy donors. Only in-frame clones appear in the TCRdb table, and some are missing; sequencing was by immunoSEQ multiplex PCR. The table lists approximately 160,000 clones, under 95% of them singletons. Sequenced: PBMCs. Every receptor here comes from a woman aged 18 to 35 in good health and CMV-seropositive.

The gene calls are TRBV11-2 and TRBJ2-3; 8 positions match TRBD1. CDR1 and CDR2 (germline): SGHAT, FQNNGV. J was trimmed by 8 bases and V by 5 bases; bases with no gene match: 9. This CDR3 spans 14 amino acids. CDR3 bases: TGTGCCAGCAGCGGCCGGGACAGGCTAGCTACGCAGTATTTT. This encodes CASSGRDRLATQYF.

The chain combines TRBV18 with TRBJ1-4, with TRBD1 matching 10 bases. This CDR3 contains 17 residues. CDR1 is KGHSH, CDR2 LQKENI, per germline. Trimming at V came to 6 bases and at J to 1 base, leaving 8 bases not matched to a gene. The CDR3 loop is CASSTDRGRRTNEKLFF. The CDR3 nucleotides read TGTGCCAGCTCCACAGACAGGGGGCGCAGAACTAATGAAAAACTGTTTTTT. Based on the CDR3 plus reference TRBV18 and TRBJ1-4, the full variable domain is NAGVMQNPRHLVRRRGQEARLRCSPMKGHSHVYWYRQLPEEGLKFMVYLQKENIIDESGMPKERFSAEFPKEGPSILRIQQVVRGDSAAYFCASSTDRGRRTNEKLFFGSGTQLSVL.

The chain uses TRBV2 and TRBJ2-3; 11 bases fit TRBD2. The CDR3 covers 18 residues. Trimming at V came to 7 bases and at J to 4 bases, leaving 16 bases not matched to a gene. Germline V gene lookup returns CDR1 SNHLY and CDR2 FYNNEI. CDR3 region: CASKPPGPGTSGSDTQYF. The DNA of the CDR3 is TGTGCCAGCAAGCCCCCCGGCCCGGGGACTAGCGGATCAGATACGCAGTATTTT.

The chain links TRBV5-4 to TRBJ1-6; D call uncertain. CDR3 size: 14 residues. Per germline, CDR1 SGHNT and CDR2 YYREEE (reference sequence). Trimming removed 0 bases at V and 5 bases at J, with 6 bases between. The CDR3 sequence is CASSLDINNSPLHF. The CDR3 coding sequence is TGTGCCAGCAGCTTGGACATTAATAATTCACCCCTCCACTTT.

The chain couples TRBV28 to TRBJ2-5, with 7 bases aligning to TRBD2. Per the germline V gene, CDR1 is MDHEN and CDR2 is SYDVKM. Unmatched junction bases numbered 6, after V lost 1 base and J lost 1 base. This CDR3 is built from 16 residues. The CDR3, as DNA: TGTGCCAGCAGTTTATCGTCTAGCGGCGGCCAAGAGACCCAGTACTTC. It yields the protein CASSLSSSGGQETQYF.

The rearrangement links TRBV7-9 to TRBJ2-7; 8 bases fit TRBD2. V trimming: 1 base; J trimming: 4 bases; junction bases outside the gene matches: 6. Looked up from germline, CDR1 is SEHNR and CDR2 is FQNEAQ (reference sequence). The CDR3 totals 15 residues. CDR3 sequence: CASSLEGTRGYEQYF. In DNA, the CDR3 is TGTGCCAGCAGCTTAGAGGGGACTAGGGGTTACGAGCAGTACTTC.